Listed here are 32 T cell receptor beta chains from one sample, sequenced in a study of Ad26.COV2.S vaccination and SARS-CoV-2 variants listed by TCRdb under 2021. In the paper's terms, the treatment or condition label means: 15 to 20 received Ad26.COV2.S at low or high dose, single or two shots; five or six received placebo; per-sample allocation not given. For vaccine and placebo recipients, repertoires were sequenced using samples collected on day 63 after the first injection. Library preparation was by the immunoSEQ multiplex PCR assay. TCRdb obtained this table from immuneACCESS and retained in-frame rearrangements with V and J assigned. These tables miss some clones; where compared with another copy, unresolved V genes account for less than half of the shortfall, and the remainder is unexplained. The sample yields around 450,000 clones; 85% to 90% were counted once. The ten biggest clones cover around 2.5% of the sample.

The sequencing used peripheral blood, collected in a trial of Ad26.COV2.S vaccine versus placebo. These receptors were obtained from a person between 18 and 65 years old who received the Ad26.COV2.S COVID-19 vaccine or a placebo.

This chain links TRBV2 with TRBJ1-4, with D possibly matching TRBD1 (6 bases). The CDR3 totals 11 residues. V was pared by 8 bases and J by 11 bases, with 12 bases between. From germline, CDR1 is SNHLY and CDR2 FYNNEI. The CDR3 sequence is CASSGQIKLFF. CDR3 sequence (DNA): TGTGCCAGCTCCGGACAGATCAAACTGTTTTTT.

V gene TRBV6-5 combines with J gene TRBJ2-7, with D possibly being TRBD1 (6 bases). V shed 6 bases and J shed 3 bases, with 12 bases lying between them. This CDR3 is 13 amino acids long. CDR1 and CDR2 (germline): MNHEY, SVGAGI. DNA for the CDR3: TGTGCCAGCAGACGGGACATCTACTACGAGCAGTACTTC. This translates into CASRRDIYYEQYF.

The chain combines TRBV6-2 or TRBV6-3 with TRBJ1-3; D is unclear. V shed 6 bases and J shed 0 bases, with 21 bases lying between them. Germline lookup yields CDR1 MNHEY and CDR2 SVGEGT. The CDR3 consists of 18 residues. CDR3 DNA: TGTGCCAGCAGCCGCCTGAACCACCTCCTGAGCTCTGGAAACACCATATATTTT. As protein: CASSRLNHLLSSGNTIYF.

The chain has TRBV10-1 and TRBJ1-5, with D unclear. Trimming took off 8 bases at V and 0 bases at J, with 11 bases between the two ends. CDR3 length: 14 residues. The germline CDR1 and CDR2 sequences are WNHNN and SYGVQD (reference sequence). The CDR3 bases are TGCGCCAGCGGAAGTTCATATAGCAATCAGCCCCAGCATTTT. It yields the protein CASGSSYSNQPQHF.

This rearrangement joins TRBV7-9 to TRBJ1-6; tentatively, D is TRBD1 (6 bases). V lost 4 bases and J lost 7, with 14 bases in between. The CDR3 extends over 15 amino acids. CDR1 is SEHNR, CDR2 FQNEAQ, per germline (reference sequence). The DNA of the CDR3 is TGTGCCAGCAGCTGGGGGGGGCGGAGGAATTCACCCCTCCACTTT. Encoded protein: CASSWGGRRNSPLHF. Variable domain in full (rest from reference TRBV7-9 and TRBJ1-6): DTGVSQNPRHKITKRGQNVTFRCDPISEHNRLYWYRQTLGQGPEFLTYFQNEAQLEKSRLLSDRFSAERPKGSFSTLEIQRTEQGDSAMYLCASSWGGRRNSPLHFGNGTRLTVT.

This rearrangement joins TRBV5-4 to TRBJ1-2, with 8 bases identical to TRBD1. The CDR3 spans 14 residues. Germline CDR1 reads SGHNT; CDR2 reads YYREEE (reference sequence). Germline trimming cut 3 bases from V and 7 bases from J; bases unmatched to any gene: 8. Here the CDR3 reads CASSSGQARGGYTF. The CDR3 DNA sequence: TGTGCCAGCAGCTCGGGACAGGCCAGAGGTGGCTACACCTTC. Supplemented by reference TRBV5-4 and TRBJ1-2, the full variable domain reads ETGVTQSPTHLIKTRGQQVTLRCSSQSGHNTVSWYQQALGQGPQFIFQYYREEENGRGNFPPRFSGLQFPNYSSELNVNALELDDSALYLCASSSGQARGGYTFGSGTRLTVV.

The chain employs TRBV7-2 and TRBJ1-5, with D tentatively TRBD1 (6 bases). Germline values: CDR1 SGHTA, CDR2 FQGNSA. Deletions cut 1 base from V and 3 bases from J, with 19 bases between. CDR3 length: 18 residues. Here the CDR3 DNA reads TGTGCCAGCAGCTTAGTAGGGGGGTGGGATTCAAACAATCAGCCCCAGCATTTT. Its protein is CASSLVGGWDSNNQPQHF.

This clone was seen more than once but under ten times. This rearrangement joins TRBV10-1 to TRBJ2-1, with 11 positions matching TRBD2. J lost 7 bases, V lost 3 bases, and 2 bases had no gene match. CDR3 size: 14 residues. Germline V gene lookup returns CDR1 WNHNN and CDR2 SYGVQD (reference sequence). The chain's CDR3 is CASSDSGRGNEQFF. The DNA of the CDR3 is TGCGCCAGCAGTGATAGCGGGAGGGGGAATGAGCAGTTCTTC.

This rearrangement joins TRBV4-1 to TRBJ1-2, with unresolved D. V was shortened by 2 bases and J by 8 bases, with 15 bases between the two germline ends. The CDR3 consists of 14 residues. CDR1 and CDR2 (germline): MGHRA, YSYEKL. The chain's CDR3 is CASSQTISPGGYTF. Here the CDR3 DNA reads TGCGCCAGCAGCCAAACTATTTCGCCGGGAGGCTACACCTTC.

The chain has TRBV6-6 and TRBJ1-1; D is possibly TRBD1 (5 bases). Deletions cut 2 bases from V and 0 bases from J, with 13 bases between. The V gene's germline CDR1 is MNHNY and CDR2 SVGAGI (reference sequence). The CDR3 runs to 16 residues. In DNA, the CDR3 is TGTGCCAGCAGTTACCCCTCCGGGGCCATGAACACTGAAGCTTTCTTT. It yields the protein CASSYPSGAMNTEAFF.

This sequence joins TRBV5-6 and TRBJ2-3, with 8 bases that match TRBD1. The CDR3 runs 14 residues. Germline V gene sequence: CDR1 SGHDT, CDR2 YYEEEE. J lost 2 bases, V lost 4 bases, and 3 bases had no gene match. CDR3 coding DNA: TGTGCCAGCAGCGTGGACAGGGTCACAGATACGCAGTATTTT. Its protein is CASSVDRVTDTQYF.

This clone was observed a single time. The gene calls are TRBV29-1 and TRBJ1-4, with a tentative D call TRBD1 (5 bases). Germline V gives CDR1 SQVTM, CDR2 ANQGSEA. This CDR3 is 15 amino acids long. Trimming stripped 4 bases from V and 4 bases from J, with 16 bases between. The CDR3, as DNA: TGCAGCGTTGGAGGCTTGAGGGGATATAATGAAAAACTGTTTTTT. Translation gives CSVGGLRGYNEKLFF.

This clone was observed once. The genes are TRBV9 and TRBJ1-1; D call uncertain. Germline CDR1 SGDLS, CDR2 YYNGEE. The CDR3 totals 14 residues. V was trimmed by 0 bases and J by 1 base, leaving 7 bases between them. The CDR3 DNA sequence: TGTGCCAGCAGCGTAGCCACGGAGAACACTGAAGCTTTCTTT. Translating it yields CASSVATENTEAFF.

The V gene is TRBV24-1, the J gene TRBJ2-1; TRBD2 matches 9 bases. J was trimmed by 0 bases and V by 7 bases; bases with no gene match: 6. The germline V gene has CDR1 KGHDR and CDR2 SFDVKD. The CDR3 has 16 residues. CDR3 nucleotide sequence: TGTGCCACCAGGTCAGCGCGGGGGGGCTCCTACAATGAGCAGTTCTTC. This gives the protein CATRSARGGSYNEQFF.

The table lists this clone with a few counts. V and J are TRBV6-2 or TRBV6-3 and TRBJ2-7; perhaps TRBD1 as D (6 bases). V lost 0 bases to trimming and J lost 6 bases, with 18 bases between them. Germline V gene sequence: CDR1 MNHEY, CDR2 SVGEGT. This CDR3 is 16 amino acids long. The CDR3 DNA reads as TGTGCCAGCAGTTACTCGAGGGGGTCTGTTACCCTCGAGCAGTACGTC. The encoded protein is CASSYSRGSVTLEQYV.

The chain carries TRBV2 and TRBJ2-1; D is uncertain. The CDR3 extends over 12 amino acids. V was pared by 9 bases and J by 5 bases, with 11 bases between. Germline V gene sequence: CDR1 SNHLY, CDR2 FYNNEI. CDR3 in amino acids: CASSDFHNEQFF. For the CDR3, the DNA is TGTGCCAGTTCTGATTTCCACAATGAGCAGTTCTTC.

J is TRBJ1-2 and V is TRBV27; no reliable D call. V was shortened by 2 bases and J by 6 bases, with 16 bases between the two germline ends. Germline V gives CDR1 MNHEY, CDR2 SMNVEV (reference sequence). The CDR3 runs 15 residues. This chain's CDR3 is CASSLRAPSLDGYTF. The DNA for the CDR3 is TGTGCCAGCAGTTTACGGGCCCCCTCCTTAGATGGCTACACCTTC.

The chain couples TRBV4-1 to TRBJ2-3; D is perhaps TRBD2 (5 bases). The CDR3 is 18 residues long. CDR1 MGHRA and CDR2 YSYEKL come from the germline V gene. The V gene lost 3 bases and the J gene lost 1 base, with 20 bases spanning the gap. CDR3 nucleotide sequence: TGCGCCAGCAGCCATGGTCCGGCACTAGGGATTCGCACAGATACGCAGTATTTT. This encodes CASSHGPALGIRTDTQYF.

The DNA for the CDR3 is TGCGCCAGCAGTCAGCCGGGACAGGGATCCAATGAGCAGTTCTTC. It yields the protein CASSQPGQGSNEQFF. The chain carries TRBV4-1 and TRBJ2-1; 9 bases fit TRBD1. This CDR3 has 15 amino acids. Trimming took 6 bases from V and 6 from J; bases not matched to a gene: 9. Germline CDR1 reads MGHRA; CDR2 reads YSYEKL.

The rearrangement links TRBV2 to TRBJ2-5; TRBD1 agrees at 8 bases. Germline CDR1 SNHLY, CDR2 FYNNEI. This CDR3 has 15 amino acids. With V trimmed by 6 bases and J by 0 bases, 6 bases remained unmatched. The CDR3 region has the DNA TGTGCCAGCAGGGAGGACAGGGCGTACCAAGAGACCCAGTACTTC. This codes for CASREDRAYQETQYF.

The chain combines TRBV5-6 with TRBJ1-2, with unresolved D. Germline V gives CDR1 SGHDT, CDR2 YYEEEE. The CDR3 covers 13 residues. V was shortened by 2 bases and J by 8 bases, with 13 bases between the two germline ends. CDR3 sequence (DNA): TGTGCCAGCAGCTTTACCTCCCGTAGGGGCTACACCTTC. Its protein product is CASSFTSRRGYTF.

J is TRBJ2-4 and V is TRBV19; 7 nucleotides match TRBD1. The germline gives CDR1 LNHDA, CDR2 SQIVND (reference sequence). Germline trimming cut 3 bases from V and 12 bases from J; bases unmatched to any gene: 5. There are 12 residues in the CDR3. CDR3 coding DNA: TGTGCCAGTAGTATTATTGACAGGGCTCAGTACTTC. This gives the protein CASSIIDRAQYF.

On this clone: Different DNA sequences within this sample yield the same CDR3. The chain is built from TRBV18 and TRBJ2-5; a possible D gene is TRBD2 (6 bases). With 0 bases removed from V and 4 bases from J, the gap between germline ends came to 12 bases. The CDR3 covers 15 residues. Germline V gene sequence: CDR1 KGHSH, CDR2 LQKENI. This chain's CDR3 is CASSPPGTSGETQYF. The CDR3 DNA sequence: TGTGCCAGCTCACCACCAGGGACTTCGGGAGAGACCCAGTACTTC.

The chain uses TRBV20-1 and TRBJ1-2; weak D call: TRBD1 (6 bases). CDR3 length: 14 residues. Deletions cut 3 bases from V and 7 bases from J, with 18 bases between. The germline V gene encodes CDR1 DFQATT and CDR2 SNEGSKA (reference sequence). The CDR3 DNA reads as TGCAGTGCTAGTTACAGGGATAGGAGGGGTGGCTACACCTTC. As protein: CSASYRDRRGGYTF.

The J gene is TRBJ2-5, the V gene TRBV9; D unclear. The CDR3 is 13 residues long. The V end was cut by 3 bases, the J end by 5 bases, with 11 bases between. Germline lookup yields CDR1 SGDLS and CDR2 YYNGEE. The CDR3 DNA follows: TGTGCCAGCAGCGCCCGTTTAGGCGAGACCCAGTACTTC. Its protein product is CASSARLGETQYF.

The chain has TRBV5-1 and TRBJ2-1; D unresolved. Germline lookup yields CDR1 SGHRS and CDR2 YFSETQ. The V end was cut by 7 bases, the J end by 8 bases, with 19 bases between. This CDR3 is built from 14 residues. CDR3 in DNA: TGCGCCAGCGGCCTAGGCGCCCCCGGGCATGAGCAGTTCTTC. Translated: CASGLGAPGHEQFF.

J is TRBJ2-2 and V is TRBV10-3; unclear D gene. Germline V gene lookup returns CDR1 ENHRY and CDR2 SYGVKD. The CDR3 has 12 amino acids. V dropped 3 bases and J dropped 4 bases, with 3 bases sitting between them. Written as DNA, the CDR3 is TGTGCCATCAGTGATGCCACCGGGGAGCTGTTTTTT. This encodes CAISDATGELFF.

The chain carries TRBV6-5 and TRBJ1-6; maybe TRBD1 (5 bases). This CDR3 is 15 amino acids long. Trimming removed 0 bases from V and 6 bases from J, with 9 bases in between. The germline gives CDR1 MNHEY, CDR2 SVGAGI. The CDR3 loop is CASSYSGVSNSPLHF. As DNA, the CDR3 is TGTGCCAGCAGTTACTCGGGGGTTTCTAATTCACCCCTCCACTTT.

The J gene is TRBJ2-2, the V gene TRBV10-1; 7 bases fit TRBD1. With 6 bases clipped from V and 9 bases from J, the junction kept 13 bases outside the gene matches. CDR1 and CDR2 from the germline V gene are WNHNN and SYGVQD (reference sequence). There are 15 residues in the CDR3. CDR3 amino acids: CASSGRRQGLRELFF. The CDR3 bases are TGCGCCAGCAGCGGAAGGAGACAGGGCTTGCGGGAGCTGTTTTTT.

CDR3 sequence (DNA): TGTGCCAGCAGCTTTCGGCCCGACGCCACAGATACGCAGTATTTT. Amino acids: CASSFRPDATDTQYF. The chain is built from TRBV7-3 and TRBJ2-3; D not certain. In germline, CDR1 is SGHTA, CDR2 FQGTGA. Trimming took off 3 bases at V and 2 bases at J, with 12 bases between the two ends. There are 15 residues in the CDR3.

This clone occurred once. This chain joins TRBV7-2 and TRBJ2-3; D is perhaps TRBD2 (6 bases). The CDR3 loop spans 15 amino acids. V was trimmed by 2 bases and J by 10 bases, leaving 19 bases between them. Looked up from germline, CDR1 is SGHTA and CDR2 is FQGNSA. The chain's CDR3 is CASSLSSGGNHPQYF. As DNA, the CDR3 is TGTGCCAGCAGCTTATCTAGTGGCGGGAATCACCCGCAGTATTTT.

The chain carries TRBV6-6 and TRBJ1-5; 10 positions agree with TRBD1. Losses at the gene ends were 6 bases for V and 7 bases for J; bases not matched to a gene: 6. The CDR3 covers 14 residues. In germline, CDR1 is MNHNY, CDR2 SVGAGI (reference sequence). Written as DNA, the CDR3 is TGTGCCAGCAGCGACAGGGGGCGAAGGCAGCCCCAGCATTTT. It specifies CASSDRGRRQPQHF.